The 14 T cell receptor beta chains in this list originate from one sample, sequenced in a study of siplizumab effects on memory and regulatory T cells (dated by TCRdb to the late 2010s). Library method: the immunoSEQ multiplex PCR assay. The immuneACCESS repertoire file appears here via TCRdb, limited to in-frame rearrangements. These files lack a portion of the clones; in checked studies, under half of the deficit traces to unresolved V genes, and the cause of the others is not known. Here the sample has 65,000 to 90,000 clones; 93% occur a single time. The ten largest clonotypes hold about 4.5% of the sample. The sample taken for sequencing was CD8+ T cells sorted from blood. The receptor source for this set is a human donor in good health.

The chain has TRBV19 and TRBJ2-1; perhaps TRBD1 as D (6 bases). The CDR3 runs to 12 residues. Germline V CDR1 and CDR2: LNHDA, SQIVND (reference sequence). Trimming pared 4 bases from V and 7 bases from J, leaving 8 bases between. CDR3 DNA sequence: TGTGCCAGTAGTACCACAGGGAATGAGCAGTTCTTC. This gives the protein CASSTTGNEQFF. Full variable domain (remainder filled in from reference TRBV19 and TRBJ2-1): DGGITQSPKYLFRKEGQNVTLSCEQNLNHDAMYWYRQDPGQGLRLIYYSQIVNDFQKGDIAEGYSVSREKKESFPLTVTSAQKNPTAFYLCASSTTGNEQFFGPGTRLTVL.

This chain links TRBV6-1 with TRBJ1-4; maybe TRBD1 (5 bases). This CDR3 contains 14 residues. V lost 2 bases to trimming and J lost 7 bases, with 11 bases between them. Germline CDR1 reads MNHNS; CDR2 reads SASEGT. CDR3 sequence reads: CASSEKQGPEKLFF. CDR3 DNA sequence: TGTGCCAGCAGTGAAAAGCAGGGCCCTGAAAAACTGTTTTTT.

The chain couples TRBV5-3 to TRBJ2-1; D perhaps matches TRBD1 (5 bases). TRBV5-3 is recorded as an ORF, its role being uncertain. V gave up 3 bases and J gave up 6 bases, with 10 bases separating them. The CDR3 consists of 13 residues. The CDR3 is CARSSAGCNEQFF. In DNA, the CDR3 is TGTGCCAGAAGCTCTGCAGGGTGCAATGAGCAGTTCTTC.

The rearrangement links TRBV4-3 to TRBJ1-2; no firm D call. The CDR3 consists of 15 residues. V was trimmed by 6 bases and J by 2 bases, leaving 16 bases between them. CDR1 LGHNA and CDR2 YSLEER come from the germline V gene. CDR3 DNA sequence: TGCGCCAGCAGAGCTGGCGTGGGAATGAACTATGGCTACACCTTC. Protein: CASRAGVGMNYGYTF.

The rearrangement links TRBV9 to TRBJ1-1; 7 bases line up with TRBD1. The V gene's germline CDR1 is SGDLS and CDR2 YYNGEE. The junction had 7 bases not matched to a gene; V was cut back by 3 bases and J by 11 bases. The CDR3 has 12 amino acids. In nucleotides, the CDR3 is TGTGCCAGCAGCGCGGGAGGGGGCCCGGCTTTCTTT. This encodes CASSAGGGPAFF.

The CDR3 reads CASSSQGTQYF. CDR3 in DNA: TGTGCCAGCAGTTCACAGGGGACCCAGTACTTC. The genes are TRBV27 and TRBJ2-5; tentatively, D is TRBD1 (6 bases). This CDR3 spans 11 amino acids. Trimming left V 4 bases short and J 7 bases short, with 7 bases between. Germline V gives CDR1 MNHEY, CDR2 SMNVEV (reference sequence).

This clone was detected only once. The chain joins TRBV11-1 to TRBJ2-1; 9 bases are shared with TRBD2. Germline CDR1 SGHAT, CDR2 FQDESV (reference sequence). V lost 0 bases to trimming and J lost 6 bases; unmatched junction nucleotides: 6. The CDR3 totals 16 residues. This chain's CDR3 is CASSLALAGYINEQFF. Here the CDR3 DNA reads TGTGCCAGCAGCTTAGCGCTAGCGGGGTATATCAATGAGCAGTTCTTC. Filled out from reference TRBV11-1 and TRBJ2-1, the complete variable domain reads EAEVAQSPRYKITEKSQAVAFWCDPISGHATLYWYRQILGQGPELLVQFQDESVVDDSQLPKDRFSAERLKGVDSTLKIQPAELGDSAMYLCASSLALAGYINEQFFGPGTRLTVL.

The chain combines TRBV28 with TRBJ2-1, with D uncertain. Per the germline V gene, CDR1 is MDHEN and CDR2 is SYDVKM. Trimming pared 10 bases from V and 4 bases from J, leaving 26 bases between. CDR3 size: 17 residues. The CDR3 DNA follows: TGTGCCACCGCTGCCTTTTTGGAGCGAGAATCTTACAATGAGCAGTTCTTC. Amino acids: CATAAFLERESYNEQFF.

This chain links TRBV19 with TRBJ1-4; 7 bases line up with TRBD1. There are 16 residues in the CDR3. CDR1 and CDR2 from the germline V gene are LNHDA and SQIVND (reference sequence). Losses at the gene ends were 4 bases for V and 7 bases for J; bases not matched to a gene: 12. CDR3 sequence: CASSKTRTGGLEKLFF. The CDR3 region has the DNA TGTGCCAGTAGTAAGACTCGGACAGGCGGACTTGAAAAACTGTTTTTT. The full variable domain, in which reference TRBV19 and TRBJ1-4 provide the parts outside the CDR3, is DGGITQSPKYLFRKEGQNVTLSCEQNLNHDAMYWYRQDPGQGLRLIYYSQIVNDFQKGDIAEGYSVSREKKESFPLTVTSAQKNPTAFYLCASSKTRTGGLEKLFFGSGTQLSVL.

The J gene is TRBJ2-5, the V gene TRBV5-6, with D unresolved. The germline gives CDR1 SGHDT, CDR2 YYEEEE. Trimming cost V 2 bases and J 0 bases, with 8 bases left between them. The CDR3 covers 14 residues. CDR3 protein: CASSLDRYQETQYF. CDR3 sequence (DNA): TGTGCCAGCAGCTTAGACCGGTACCAAGAGACCCAGTACTTC. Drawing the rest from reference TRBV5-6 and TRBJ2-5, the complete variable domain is DAGVTQSPTHLIKTRGQQVTLRCSPKSGHDTVSWYQQALGQGPQFIFQYYEEEERQRGNFPDRFSGHQFPNYSSELNVNALLLGDSALYLCASSLDRYQETQYFGPGTRLLVL.

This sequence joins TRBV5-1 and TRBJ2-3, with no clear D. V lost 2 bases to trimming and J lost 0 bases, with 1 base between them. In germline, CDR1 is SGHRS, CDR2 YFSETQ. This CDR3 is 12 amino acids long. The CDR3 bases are TGCGCCAGCAGCTTAAGCACAGATACGCAGTATTTT. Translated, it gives CASSLSTDTQYF.

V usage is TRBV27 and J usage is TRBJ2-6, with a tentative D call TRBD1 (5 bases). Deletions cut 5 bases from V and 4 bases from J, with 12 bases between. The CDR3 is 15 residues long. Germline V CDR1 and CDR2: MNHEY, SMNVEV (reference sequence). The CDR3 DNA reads TGTGCCAGCAGTCAAACAGGTGAAGGGGCCAACGTCCTGACTTTC. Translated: CASSQTGEGANVLTF.

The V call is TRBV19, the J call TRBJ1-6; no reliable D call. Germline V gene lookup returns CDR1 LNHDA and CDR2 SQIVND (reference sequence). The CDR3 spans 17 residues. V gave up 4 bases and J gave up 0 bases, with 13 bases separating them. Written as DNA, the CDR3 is TGTGCCAGTAGTACTATGGACGGGAGCTCCTATAATTCACCCCTCCACTTT. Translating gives CASSTMDGSSYNSPLHF.

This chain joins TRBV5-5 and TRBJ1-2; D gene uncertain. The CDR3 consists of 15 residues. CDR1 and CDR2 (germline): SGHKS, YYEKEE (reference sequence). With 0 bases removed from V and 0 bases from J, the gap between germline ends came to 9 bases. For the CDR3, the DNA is TGTGCCAGCAGCTTGGGGCAGTTAGCTAACTATGGCTACACCTTC. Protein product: CASSLGQLANYGYTF.